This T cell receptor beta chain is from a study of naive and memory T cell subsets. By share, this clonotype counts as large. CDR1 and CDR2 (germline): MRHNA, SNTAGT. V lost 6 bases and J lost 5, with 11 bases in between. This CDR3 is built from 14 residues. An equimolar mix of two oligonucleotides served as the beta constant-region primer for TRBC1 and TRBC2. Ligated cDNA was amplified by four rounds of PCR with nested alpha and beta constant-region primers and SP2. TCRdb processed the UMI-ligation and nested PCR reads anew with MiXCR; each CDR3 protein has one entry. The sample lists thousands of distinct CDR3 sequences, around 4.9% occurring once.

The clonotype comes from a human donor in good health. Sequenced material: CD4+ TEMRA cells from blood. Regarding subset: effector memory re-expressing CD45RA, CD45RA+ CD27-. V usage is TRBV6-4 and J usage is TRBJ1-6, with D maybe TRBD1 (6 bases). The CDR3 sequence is CASSPRGDNSPLHF. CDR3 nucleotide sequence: TGTGCCAGCAGCCCCAGGGGAGATAATTCACCCCTCCACTTT.